A selection of T cell receptor beta chains follows, all from one sample in a study of control samples from healthy donors and cancer patients. Sequencing was performed with immunoSEQ multiplex PCR; in TCRdb, only in-frame clones are kept and a portion is missing. The sample carries about 80,000 clones, roughly 89% recorded once. The sequenced sample consisted of blood. The receptor source for this set is a man aged 45 to 65 in good health. The CDR3 runs from the conserved cysteine through the conserved F or W. Fields, in order: D gene, clone size, J gene, V gene, CDR3 protein, CDR3 DNA. D genes are given only for firm matches. Some rows mark clone size as missing; the rest say once, few, many or name a class of expanded clone.

.	.	TRBJ1-2	TRBV19	CASSLPRVSGGYTF	TGTGCCAGTAGTCTGCCCAGGGTTTCGGGGGGCTACACCTTC
.	.	TRBJ2-5	TRBV5-5	CASSLAWAGAQETQYF	TGTGCCAGCAGCTTGGCCTGGGCAGGGGCGCAAGAGACCCAGTACTTC
.	.	TRBJ2-7	TRBV2	CASRLGYDEQYF	TGTGCCAGCAGACTAGGGTACGACGAGCAGTACTTC
TRBD1	.	TRBJ1-1	TRBV28	CASRPRDRANTEAFF	TGTGCCAGCAGGCCCCGGGACAGAGCTAACACTGAAGCTTTCTTT
.	.	TRBJ2-3	TRBV15	CATSRPGGPGSPDTQYF	TGTGCCACCAGCAGGCCCGGGGGGCCTGGGAGTCCAGATACGCAGTATTTT
.	.	TRBJ1-5	TRBV7-9	CASSNIGQPQHF	TGTGCCAGCAGCAACATAGGGCAGCCCCAGCATTTT
.	.	TRBJ1-6	TRBV5-1	CASSIRTGSDSPLHF	TGCGCCAGCAGCATCCGTACAGGGTCTGATTCACCCCTCCACTTT
.	.	TRBJ2-7	TRBV6-5	CASSLGSFSYEQYF	TGTGCCAGCAGCCTCGGATCGTTTTCCTACGAGCAGTACTTC
TRBD2	.	TRBJ2-2	TRBV7-2	CASSFRGLVLAGVHGELFF	TGTGCCAGCAGCTTTAGGGGGTTGGTGCTAGCGGGGGTTCACGGGGAGCTGTTTTTT
.	few	TRBJ1-4	TRBV6-5	CASSRVYSEKLFF	TGTGCCAGCAGTCGGGTTTACAGTGAAAAACTGTTTTTT
.	.	TRBJ1-1	TRBV12-3/TRBV12-4	CASSLVNTEAFF	TGTGCCAGCAGTTTGGTGAACACTGAAGCTTTCTTT
TRBD1	.	TRBJ1-5	TRBV18	CASSLGQGALNQPQHF	TGTGCCAGCTCACTGGGACAGGGGGCCCTCAATCAGCCCCAGCATTTT
TRBD2	.	TRBJ2-5	TRBV5-1	CASSPGLAGETQYF	TGCGCCAGCAGCCCCGGACTAGCGGGGGAGACCCAGTACTTC
.	.	TRBJ2-7	TRBV6-2/TRBV6-3	CASSPRDLYEQYF	TGTGCCAGCAGTCCCCGGGACCTCTACGAGCAGTACTTC
TRBD1	.	TRBJ2-7	TRBV30	CAWGTGIYEQYF	TGTGCCTGGGGGACAGGGATCTACGAGCAGTACTTC
.	.	TRBJ1-4	TRBV2	CASSAQGATNEKLFF	TGTGCCAGCAGTGCCCAGGGTGCAACTAATGAAAAACTGTTTTTT
.	.	TRBJ1-2	TRBV2	CASTAERGYTF	TGTGCCAGCACCGCAGAGCGTGGCTACACCTTC
.	once	TRBJ1-3	TRBV18	CASSPQTGATGNTIYF	TGTGCCAGCTCACCACAAACAGGCGCAACTGGAAACACCATATATTTT
TRBD2	.	TRBJ2-5	TRBV5-1	CASSLLAGGQETQYF	TGCGCCAGCAGCTTACTAGCGGGGGGCCAAGAGACCCAGTACTTC
.	once	TRBJ1-2	TRBV3-1/TRBV3-2	CASSQQGHGYTF	TGTGCCAGCAGCCAACAGGGGCATGGCTACACCTTC
.	.	TRBJ1-6	TRBV28	CASSFGGADNSPLHF	TGTGCCAGCAGTTTCGGAGGAGCTGATAATTCACCCCTCCACTTT
TRBD2	once	TRBJ2-1	TRBV6-1	CASSALAGGPRNEQFF	TGTGCCAGCAGTGCACTAGCGGGGGGGCCAAGAAATGAGCAGTTCTTC
.	.	TRBJ1-2	TRBV10-3	CAISESIQSYYGYTF	TGTGCCATCAGTGAGTCGATCCAAAGTTACTATGGCTACACCTTC
TRBD1	.	TRBJ2-7	TRBV11-2	CASSYEQGGNYEQYF	TGTGCCAGCAGCTACGAACAGGGGGGAAACTACGAGCAGTACTTC
.	.	TRBJ2-3	TRBV3-1/TRBV3-2	CASQTSSGTDTQYF	TGTGCCAGTCAGACTAGTTCGGGCACAGATACGCAGTATTTT
.	.	TRBJ2-5	TRBV4-1	CASSQGFKSRVETQYF	TGCGCCAGCAGCCAAGGATTCAAGAGCAGGGTGGAGACCCAGTACTTC
.	once	TRBJ1-2	TRBV29-1	CSVAANYGYTF	TGCAGCGTTGCGGCAAACTATGGCTACACCTTC
.	.	TRBJ1-1	TRBV5-1	CASSRAGMTEAFF	TGCGCCAGCAGCCGGGCAGGGATGACTGAAGCTTTCTTT
.	.	TRBJ1-5	TRBV6-5	CASRQVFNQPQHF	TGTGCCAGCCGGCAGGTTTTCAATCAGCCCCAGCATTTT
.	.	TRBJ2-7	TRBV19	CASRDEGYEQYF	TGTGCCAGTAGGGATGAGGGGTACGAGCAGTACTTC
.	.	TRBJ2-5	TRBV27	CASSRDRGETQYF	TGTGCCAGCAGTCGGGACCGGGGAGAGACCCAGTACTTC
TRBD1	.	TRBJ1-6	TRBV27	CASRQGHSPLHF	TGTGCCAGCCGACAGGGGCATTCACCCCTCCACTTT
.	.	TRBJ1-2	TRBV20-1	CSASPEVGYGYTF	TGCAGTGCTAGTCCGGAGGTGGGCTATGGCTACACCTTC
.	.	TRBJ1-1	TRBV10-1	CASSDTLKTEAFF	TGCGCCAGCAGTGATACCCTGAAGACTGAAGCTTTCTTT
.	.	TRBJ2-1	TRBV5-1	CASNPTGSNNEQFF	TGCGCCAGTAATCCTACAGGGAGTAATAATGAGCAGTTCTTC
TRBD2	.	TRBJ2-1	TRBV19	CASSIGAGRYNEQFF	TGTGCCAGTAGTATTGGAGCGGGGAGGTACAATGAGCAGTTCTTC
TRBD1	.	TRBJ1-6	TRBV19	CASNPDGTGGSPLHF	TGTGCCAGTAATCCGGATGGGACAGGGGGTTCACCCCTCCACTTT
TRBD2	.	TRBJ2-1	TRBV3-1/TRBV3-2	CASSQGSSSGGAAEQFF	TGTGCCAGCAGCCAAGGGTCTAGTAGCGGGGGGGCAGCTGAGCAGTTCTTC
.	.	TRBJ1-3	TRBV10-3	CAISAGRSSGNTIYF	TGTGCCATCAGCGCTGGACGGAGCTCTGGAAACACCATATATTTT
TRBD1	.	TRBJ2-4	TRBV3-1/TRBV3-2	CASSQEGIRGPKNIQYF	TGTGCCAGCAGCCAAGAGGGAATTAGGGGGCCGAAAAACATTCAGTACTTC
.	.	TRBJ1-2	TRBV5-6	CASSPGTAYGYTF	TGTGCCAGCAGCCCCGGGACGGCGTATGGCTACACCTTC
.	many	TRBJ1-3	TRBV25-1	CASSEQGRDNSGNTIYF	TGTGCCAGCAGTGAACAGGGAAGGGATAACTCTGGAAACACCATATATTTT
TRBD2	once	TRBJ2-3	TRBV7-3	CASSLRASGGRDTQYF	TGTGCCAGCAGCTTAAGGGCTAGCGGGGGTCGAGATACGCAGTATTTT
.	.	TRBJ2-5	TRBV2	CASSEANQETQYF	TGTGCCAGCAGTGAGGCGAACCAAGAGACCCAGTACTTC
.	.	TRBJ2-5	TRBV7-9	CASSLAEGNPETQYF	TGTGCCAGCAGCCTGGCGGAGGGGAACCCCGAGACCCAGTACTTC
TRBD2	once	TRBJ2-7	TRBV27	CASSLTGTSGSWSYEQYF	TGTGCCAGCAGTTTAACCGGGACTAGCGGGTCCTGGTCCTACGAGCAGTACTTC
TRBD2	.	TRBJ2-2	TRBV5-4	CASSSLAGARPGELFF	TGTGCCAGCAGCTCCCTAGCGGGGGCCCGTCCCGGGGAGCTGTTTTTT
TRBD2	.	TRBJ2-7	TRBV9	CASSRRGGYEQYF	TGTGCCAGCAGCAGGCGCGGGGGGTACGAGCAGTACTTC
.	.	TRBJ2-7	TRBV10-2	CASTGAVGGHEQYF	TGCGCCAGCACCGGGGCCGTAGGAGGGCACGAGCAGTACTTC
.	.	TRBJ2-3	TRBV9	CASSVALRRDTQYF	TGTGCCAGCAGCGTAGCTCTGAGGAGGGATACGCAGTATTTT
TRBD2	few	TRBJ2-3	TRBV10-3	CAISGQAGGTDTQYF	TGTGCCATCAGTGGACAAGCGGGGGGCACAGATACGCAGTATTTT
.	.	TRBJ2-5	TRBV30	CAWSSKGFGLGLETQYF	TGTGCCTGGAGTTCCAAGGGTTTCGGGTTGGGCCTAGAGACCCAGTACTTC
TRBD2	.	TRBJ2-1	TRBV6-2/TRBV6-3	CASSYGAGENEQFF	TGTGCCAGCAGTTACGGAGCGGGGGAAAATGAGCAGTTCTTC
TRBD1	.	TRBJ1-4	TRBV9	CASSAIRQGGTEKLFF	TGTGCCAGCAGCGCGATACGACAGGGAGGAACTGAAAAACTGTTTTTT
.	once	TRBJ1-1	TRBV7-3	CASSFGGRTEAFF	TGTGCCAGCAGCTTTGGGGGGAGAACTGAAGCTTTCTTT